Listed below are T cell receptor beta chains from one sample, sequenced in a study of blood T cell repertoires in COVID-19. The data were produced by immunoSEQ multiplex PCR, yet TCRdb's version contains in-frame clones alone and is incomplete. The table lists roughly 50,000 clones, less than 90% of them singletons, with approximately 2.6% in the top ten. Source material: peripheral blood. The receptors derive from a man aged 50-60 years with acute or convalescent COVID-19. CDR3s include the opening cysteine and the closing phenylalanine or tryptophan. The D gene is left open where the match is weak. Clone size is stated in some rows and not others, as once, few, many or a class when expanded.

V	length	J	size	D	DNA	CDR3
TRBV30	13	TRBJ2-5	NA	NA	TGTGCCTGGAATCTCGACAGTCAAGAGACCCAGTACTTC	CAWNLDSQETQYF
TRBV15	16	TRBJ2-5	NA	NA	TGTGCCACCAGCAGAGATGTTTTGGCCAAGAAAGAGACCCAGTACTTC	CATSRDVLAKKETQYF
TRBV28	14	TRBJ2-7	few	TRBD1	TGTGCCAGCAGCCGCGGACAGGACCCCTACGAGCAGTACTTC	CASSRGQDPYEQYF
TRBV4-2	15	TRBJ1-4	few	NA	TGTGCCAGCAGCCAACCGGGCGGCGCGGGTGAAAAACTGTTTTTT	CASSQPGGAGEKLFF
TRBV6-1	15	TRBJ2-2	NA	TRBD2	TGTGCCAGCAGTGAACAGACTAGCGGGAGCGGGGAGCTGTTTTTT	CASSEQTSGSGELFF
TRBV5-1	14	TRBJ1-5	once	NA	TGCGCCAGCAGCTTGGGGACAGTTAATCAGCCCCAGCATTTT	CASSLGTVNQPQHF
TRBV7-9	14	TRBJ1-2	NA	NA	TGTGCCAGCAGCTTCGATTGGCCATCCTATGGCTACACCTTC	CASSFDWPSYGYTF
TRBV14	16	TRBJ1-4	NA	NA	TGTGCCAGCAGCCGAAATGGTGGGGCCTACAGTGAAAAACTGTTTTTT	CASSRNGGAYSEKLFF
TRBV6-5	11	TRBJ2-1	NA	NA	TGTGCCAGCAGACTCTACAATGAGCAGTTCTTC	CASRLYNEQFF
TRBV5-4	17	TRBJ2-7	NA	TRBD2	TGTGCCAGCAGCTTGGCGGCTAGCGGGCAAACTCCCTACGAGCAGTACTTC	CASSLAASGQTPYEQYF
TRBV19	13	TRBJ2-1	NA	NA	TGTGCCAGTAGACCTGGCGGGCACAATGAGCAGTTCTTC	CASRPGGHNEQFF
TRBV10-3	13	TRBJ1-6	NA	NA	TGTGCCATCAGTGATCGGGAGTCGGCACCCCTCCACTTT	CAISDRESAPLHF
TRBV2	15	TRBJ1-4	NA	NA	TGTGCCAGCAGGCGCGTGGGGGCGGGAGACGAAAAACTGTTTTTT	CASRRVGAGDEKLFF
TRBV5-4	16	TRBJ2-4	NA	TRBD2	TGTGCCAGCAGGGACGGGGAGGGCCTAGCCAAAAACATTCAGTACTTC	CASRDGEGLAKNIQYF
TRBV6-5	15	TRBJ2-5	NA	TRBD2	TGTGCCAGCAGTTACGTTAGCGGGATCCAAGAGACCCAGTACTTC	CASSYVSGIQETQYF
TRBV7-9	15	TRBJ2-1	NA	TRBD1	TGTGCCAGCAGCCCTCCGGACAGGGTCTACAATGAGCAGTTCTTC	CASSPPDRVYNEQFF
TRBV19	16	TRBJ1-2	once	NA	TGTGCCAGTAGTATAAGGGGTCAGAGTACTAACTATGGCTACACCTTC	CASSIRGQSTNYGYTF
TRBV18	15	TRBJ1-2	NA	NA	TGTGCCAGCCCCCGGGACGATCAGGGGAATCAAGGCTACACCTTC	CASPRDDQGNQGYTF
TRBV24-1	18	TRBJ2-1	NA	TRBD2	TGTGCCACCTCCCCGACTAGCGGGAGGGGAAGCTCCTACAATGAGCAGTTCTTC	CATSPTSGRGSSYNEQFF
TRBV28	14	TRBJ2-7	NA	TRBD1	TGTGCCAGCAGTCCCGGGACAGGGATGGGGGAGCAGTACTTC	CASSPGTGMGEQYF
TRBV24-1	15	TRBJ2-1	NA	TRBD2	TGTGCCACCAGACCCACTAGCGGGGGTTACAATGAGCAGTTCTTC	CATRPTSGGYNEQFF
TRBV4-2	15	TRBJ2-1	NA	TRBD2	TGTGCCAGCAGCCAATCTAGCGGGAGGGGAGGTGAGCAGTTCTTC	CASSQSSGRGGEQFF
TRBV7-9	16	TRBJ2-2	NA	TRBD1	TGTGCCAGCACCCCCCGAGACAGGGGAAACACCGGGGAGCTGTTTTTT	CASTPRDRGNTGELFF
TRBV3-1/TRBV3-2	14	TRBJ1-4	NA	TRBD1	TGTGCCAGCAGCCAACCGGGACAGGGTGAAAAACTGTTTTTT	CASSQPGQGEKLFF
TRBV20-1	15	TRBJ2-1	NA	NA	TGCAGTGCTAGTACGGAAGGAGGAGTGGTATATGAGCAGTTCTTC	CSASTEGGVVYEQFF
TRBV11-2	15	TRBJ1-6	NA	NA	TGTGCCAGCAGCTTAGAAGGAGGGCGGAATTCACCCCTCCACTTT	CASSLEGGRNSPLHF
TRBV7-2	17	TRBJ2-7	NA	TRBD2	TGTGCCAGCAGCCCGACTAGCGGGGGCGTCATCTCCTACGAGCAGTACTTC	CASSPTSGGVISYEQYF
TRBV10-3	13	TRBJ2-7	once	NA	TGTGCCATCAGTGGGATACAGGGCTACGAGCAGTACTTC	CAISGIQGYEQYF
TRBV6-1	17	TRBJ1-4	NA	NA	TGTGCCAGCAGTGAAGGCAGTGAGTCGGCTTTCAGGGAAAAACTGTTTTTT	CASSEGSESAFREKLFF
TRBV20-1	16	TRBJ2-3	NA	NA	TGCAGTGCTAGTGGGCGGTTGGGTACCAGCACAGATACGCAGTATTTT	CSASGRLGTSTDTQYF
TRBV5-4	13	TRBJ1-2	NA	NA	TGTGCCAGCAGCTTGCGGGGGAACTATGGCTACACCTTC	CASSLRGNYGYTF
TRBV5-1	16	TRBJ1-2	NA	NA	TGCGCCAGCAGTCTGGGGTGGGGAGACGTTAACTATGGCTACACCTTC	CASSLGWGDVNYGYTF
TRBV5-1	14	TRBJ2-7	NA	NA	TGCGCCAGCAGCATCGGTTTAGCGAGCGACGAGCAGTACTTC	CASSIGLASDEQYF
TRBV9	16	TRBJ2-1	NA	TRBD2	TGTGCCAGCAGCGTAGTGGGCGGGGGTTCCTACAATGAGCAGTTCTTC	CASSVVGGGSYNEQFF
TRBV5-6	15	TRBJ1-2	NA	TRBD1	TGTGCCAGCAGCTTGTTAACAGGGGTGGGCTATGGCTACACCTTC	CASSLLTGVGYGYTF
TRBV5-1	14	TRBJ2-5	NA	TRBD1	TGCGCCAGCAGCTCCTCGGGACAGCAAGAGACCCAGTACTTC	CASSSSGQQETQYF
TRBV7-2	16	TRBJ1-6	NA	TRBD1	TGTGCCAGCAGTCTTGGCCTGACAGGGCCTAATTCACCCCTCCACTTT	CASSLGLTGPNSPLHF
TRBV6-6	15	TRBJ1-1	NA	TRBD1	TGTGCCAGCAGTTACTGGCCCGGGACAGGGTATGAAGCTTTCTTT	CASSYWPGTGYEAFF
TRBV4-1	19	TRBJ2-3	NA	TRBD2	TGCGCCAGCAGCCGGACACCGGGACTAGCGGGACCTAGCACAGATACGCAGTATTTT	CASSRTPGLAGPSTDTQYF
TRBV19	14	TRBJ2-3	NA	TRBD1	TGTGCCAGTAGTATAAGGGACAGGGGGGATACGCAGTATTTT	CASSIRDRGDTQYF
TRBV7-9	18	TRBJ2-5	NA	TRBD2	TGTGCCAGCAGCTTAGATCCTCTAGCGGGGGCCTTTTCAGAGACCCAGTACTTC	CASSLDPLAGAFSETQYF
TRBV10-2	14	TRBJ2-7	NA	TRBD1	TGCGCCAGCAGTGCCGGGACAGTTTACTACGAGCAGTACTTC	CASSAGTVYYEQYF
TRBV6-1	16	TRBJ1-5	NA	NA	TGTGCCAGCAGTGATCTGACAGGATATAGCAATCAGCCCCAGCATTTT	CASSDLTGYSNQPQHF
TRBV4-2	17	TRBJ2-1	once	TRBD2	TGTGCCAGCAGCCAAGATTTTGGAGCCCGGGGGGTTAATGAGCAGTTCTTC	CASSQDFGARGVNEQFF
TRBV9	15	TRBJ2-7	NA	TRBD1	TGTGCCAGCAGCCCTAATCCCGACAGGGTGGGCGAGCAGTACTTC	CASSPNPDRVGEQYF
TRBV11-2	16	TRBJ2-4	NA	TRBD1	TGTGCCAGCAGCCCTATAGGGGGACAGGGGGCTAACATTCAGTACTTC	CASSPIGGQGANIQYF
TRBV7-9	19	TRBJ2-6	NA	TRBD1	TGTGCCAGCAGCTTAAAATCGAGGGACAGGGTTGATTCGGCCAACGTCCTGACTTTC	CASSLKSRDRVDSANVLTF
TRBV2	14	TRBJ2-5	NA	NA	TGTGCCAGCAGTGCCGGGACCAGGGGAGAGACCCAGTACTTC	CASSAGTRGETQYF
TRBV7-9	15	TRBJ1-2	NA	NA	TGTGCCAGCAGCACCGTTCGGGGGGCAGTCTATGGCTACACCTTC	CASSTVRGAVYGYTF
TRBV11-3	16	TRBJ2-7	NA	NA	TGTGCCAGCAGCCCACCCCTCGTAGGACAAGCCTACGAGCAGTACTTC	CASSPPLVGQAYEQYF
TRBV2	17	TRBJ1-3	NA	NA	TGTGCCAGCAAGGCCAGCCCCGGACAGCACTCTGGAAACACCATATATTTT	CASKASPGQHSGNTIYF
TRBV7-9	13	TRBJ2-6	once	NA	TGTGCCAGCAGCTTCGCTGGGGCCAACGTCCTGACTTTC	CASSFAGANVLTF
TRBV7-2	15	TRBJ1-4	NA	TRBD1	TGTGCCAGCAGCCGCGACAGGGGCCAAACTGAAAAACTGTTTTTT	CASSRDRGQTEKLFF
TRBV5-1	16	TRBJ2-3	NA	TRBD2	TGCGCCAGCAGCCGGGGACTAGCGGGGACAACAGATACGCAGTATTTT	CASSRGLAGTTDTQYF
TRBV15	15	TRBJ2-1	NA	TRBD1	TGTGCCACCAGCAGACTTTCGGGACAGGGCTATGAGCAGTTCTTC	CATSRLSGQGYEQFF
TRBV10-2	14	TRBJ2-7	NA	TRBD1	TGCGCCAGCATTCCGGGACAGGGACCCTACGAGCAGTACTTC	CASIPGQGPYEQYF
TRBV3-1/TRBV3-2	15	TRBJ2-3	NA	NA	TGTGCCAGCAGCCAAGACCTTTCTAGCACAGATACGCAGTATTTT	CASSQDLSSTDTQYF
TRBV23-1	17	TRBJ1-6	NA	NA	TGCGCCAGCAGTCAATCGCGAGACACAACCTATAATTCACCCCTCCACTTT	CASSQSRDTTYNSPLHF
TRBV4-1	13	TRBJ2-7	NA	NA	TGCGCCAGCAGCCAAGATCTTCTGGCCGAGCAGTACTTC	CASSQDLLAEQYF
TRBV27	17	TRBJ1-4	NA	TRBD1	TGTGCCAGCAGCTATGACAGGGGACGTTCGTCTAATGAAAAACTGTTTTTT	CASSYDRGRSSNEKLFF